Presented here are 7 T cell receptor beta chains from one specimen sequenced in a study of cytomegalovirus exposure and HLA in healthy donors (dated by TCRdb to 2016 to 2017). The library was generated by the immunoSEQ multiplex PCR assay. The multiplex PCR relied on a mix of 60 forward primers for TCR Vbeta segments and 13 reverse primers for TCR Jbeta segments. Not all clones reach the TCRdb copy of this immuneACCESS table, which keeps in-frame sequences only. Checked studies attribute under half of the gap to unresolved V genes and leave the rest unexplained. The sample table contains 95,000 to 100,000 clones; only one count was recorded for 76% of them. The ten top clones hold around 4.1% of the sample. The sample was PBMCs. These receptors were taken from a man aged 40-55 years in good health and CMV-seronegative.

The genes are TRBV6-5 and TRBJ1-1, with 9 nucleotides matching TRBD1. The germline CDR1 and CDR2 sequences are MNHEY and SVGAGI. This CDR3 spans 13 amino acids. Losses at the gene ends were 11 bases for V and 4 bases for J; bases not matched to a gene: 8. The CDR3 is CAVQWTGVTEAFF. The DNA of the CDR3 is TGTGCCGTGCAATGGACAGGGGTCACTGAAGCTTTCTTT.

This chain links TRBV6-5 with TRBJ2-3; TRBD2 matches at 12 bases. Germline CDR1 reads MNHEY; CDR2 reads SVGAGI. CDR3 length equals 15 residues. After removal of 5 bases from V and 5 bases from J, the junction contained 5 bases not matched to a gene. The CDR3 is CASSNLAGGRDTQYF. The CDR3 DNA reads as TGTGCCAGCAGTAACCTAGCGGGGGGGAGAGATACGCAGTATTTT.

The chain's CDR3 is CASSLSRGNYGYTF. The DNA for the CDR3 is TGTGCCAGCAGCTTAAGCAGGGGAAACTATGGCTACACCTTC. The chain combines TRBV5-4 with TRBJ1-2; D is perhaps TRBD1 (6 bases). The CDR3 runs 14 residues. Germline values: CDR1 SGHNT, CDR2 YYREEE (reference sequence). Trimming removed 2 bases at V and 2 bases at J, with 10 bases between.

CDR3 in amino acids: CASTTLAATDTQYF. In DNA, the CDR3 is TGTGCCAGCACCACGCTAGCGGCCACAGATACGCAGTATTTT. This chain uses TRBV2 with TRBJ2-3, with 7 bases aligning to TRBD2. The germline gives CDR1 SNHLY, CDR2 FYNNEI. V shed 7 bases, J shed 2 bases, and the junction held 6 bases outside the gene matches. This CDR3 contains 14 residues.

This chain joins TRBV18 and TRBJ2-7, with TRBD1 matching over 7 bases. The CDR3 is 16 amino acids. In germline, CDR1 is KGHSH, CDR2 LQKENI. V shed 5 bases and J 6 bases; nucleotides not matched to a gene: 16. Here the CDR3 DNA reads TGTGCCAGCTCATCCGGGACAGCGAATCTCGGCGGCGAGCAGTACGTC. Amino acid sequence: CASSSGTANLGGEQYV.

The gene calls are TRBV10-3 and TRBJ1-3; 7 nucleotides align to TRBD1. The CDR3 sequence is 17 residues long. The junction had 5 bases not matched to a gene; V was cut back by 0 bases and J by 0 bases. CDR1 is ENHRY, CDR2 SYGVKD, per germline. CDR3: CAISESRTGTSGNTIYF. CDR3 nucleotide sequence: TGTGCCATCAGTGAGTCGCGGACAGGCACCTCTGGAAACACCATATATTTT.

The chain uses TRBV12-5 and TRBJ2-1, with 14 bases aligning to TRBD2. CDR1 and CDR2 (germline): LGHNT, FRNRAP. V was pared by 5 bases and J by 8 bases, with 14 bases of the junction left unmatched. The CDR3 is 18 residues long. The CDR3 spells CASGPAPKTSGGEDEQFF. CDR3 coding DNA: TGTGCTAGTGGTCCCGCCCCGAAGACTAGCGGGGGGGAGGATGAGCAGTTCTTC.